This entry describes one T cell receptor beta chain. Its antigen is unknown. The CDR3 totals 16 residues. Germline V gene lookup returns CDR1 SGHTS and CDR2 YDEGEE. The germline V and J ends were trimmed by 1 base and 5 bases, with 16 bases remaining between them. These data belong to a study of T cells in Graves' hyperthyroidism and ophthalmopathy. Amplified TCR beta CDR3 regions came from RNA transcripts. In the first-round RT-PCR of the TCR CDR3, the HTBI primer set was used. TCRdb ran MiXCR on the multiplex PCR reads and lists one entry per CDR3 protein. The data show 490,000 or so distinct CDR3 sequences, just under 20% seen once. General study points: The majority of expanded thyroid clonotypes above 0.001 also appeared in blood.

The chain recombines TRBV5-8 with TRBJ1-5; unclear D gene. The material sequenced was blood. The source is a man aged 35-49 years with Graves' ophthalmopathy. DNA for the CDR3: TGTGCCAGCAGCTTGAAGCCTGACACCTGGGATCAGCCCCAGCATTTT. As protein: CASSLKPDTWDQPQHF.